These 26 T cell receptor beta chains were all obtained from the same sample, sequenced in a study of T cell responses to AZD1222 COVID-19 vaccine. Profiled with immunoSEQ multiplex PCR; TCRdb holds only in-frame clones, not every one. Among about 190,000 clones listed, more than 80% were seen once. Sample: peripheral blood, taken 28 days after the second dose of the MenACWY control vaccine. The source is an adult who received the MenACWY meningococcal vaccine as a control.

This clone was found once. The CDR3 is CASRTRTGRGQPQHF. The CDR3 nucleotides read TGTGCCAGCAGGACCCGGACAGGGAGAGGTCAGCCCCAGCATTTT. The V call is TRBV6-4, the J call TRBJ1-5; 8 bases agree with TRBD1. The germline V gene encodes CDR1 MRHNA and CDR2 SNTAGT. The CDR3 is 15 residues long. V was clipped by 6 bases and J by 6 bases; unmatched bases: 10.

Note on this clone: Its ends do not fully match the called genes, so a read error is possible. This chain links TRBV28 with TRBJ2-5; TRBD2 agrees at 12 bases. The CDR3 has 15 amino acids. The V gene's germline CDR1 is MDHEN and CDR2 SYDVKM. The chain's CDR3 is CASNPSGRVQGTQYF. In DNA form, the CDR3 reads TGTGCCAGCAACCCTAGCGGGAGGGTACAAGGGACCCAGTACTTC.

V usage is TRBV10-3 and J usage is TRBJ2-5; possible D gene TRBD2, 7 bases. Trimming left V 7 bases short and J 2 bases short, with 17 bases between. The CDR3 has 15 amino acids. CDR1 ENHRY and CDR2 SYGVKD come from the germline V gene. DNA for the CDR3: TGTGCCATCAAAGGGGGGGCGGGAGATCAAGAGACCCAGTACTTC. This encodes CAIKGGAGDQETQYF.

The rearrangement uses TRBV5-1 and TRBJ2-7; 10 bases fit TRBD1. Per germline, CDR1 SGHRS and CDR2 YFSETQ. The V gene end was trimmed by 4 bases and the J gene end by 7 bases; junction bases not matched to a gene: 11. The length of the CDR3 is 15 residues. The CDR3 is CASSPPRQGAYEQYF. The CDR3 DNA is TGCGCCAGCAGCCCACCAAGACAGGGGGCGTATGAGCAGTACTTC.

The rearrangement links TRBV27 to TRBJ1-2; D is uncertain. Trimming shortened V by 3 bases and J by 2 bases, and 13 bases separated the two germline ends. CDR3 size: 15 residues. Germline CDR1 MNHEY, CDR2 SMNVEV (reference sequence). The CDR3 here is CASSFNGRRNYGYTF. CDR3 nucleotides: TGTGCCAGCAGTTTCAACGGACGGAGAAACTATGGCTACACCTTC.

The CDR3, as DNA: TGTGCCAGCAGTTACCCAGGTTTGGATGGCTACACCTTC. Translated, it gives CASSYPGLDGYTF. The chain is built from TRBV6-6 and TRBJ1-2; D remains unclear. V shed 2 bases and J shed 6 bases, with 10 bases lying between them. The CDR3 has 13 residues. Germline V CDR1 and CDR2: MNHNY, SVGAGI (reference sequence).

V is TRBV29-1 and J is TRBJ2-2; 7 bases align to TRBD2. The V gene end was trimmed by 7 bases and the J gene end by 5 bases; junction bases not matched to a gene: 7. This CDR3 comprises 13 residues. Germline assignment: CDR1 SQVTM and CDR2 ANQGSEA. The CDR3 here is CSGRESGTGELFF. The CDR3 DNA sequence: TGCAGCGGGCGGGAGTCGGGGACCGGGGAGCTGTTTTTT.

J is TRBJ2-1 and V is TRBV19; 9 positions match TRBD2. There are 17 residues in the CDR3. The germline gives CDR1 LNHDA, CDR2 SQIVND (reference sequence). The ends lost 0 bases at V and 4 bases at J; junction bases unmatched: 7. Here the CDR3 reads CASSIEGLAGRYNEQFF. CDR3 bases: TGTGCCAGTAGTATAGAGGGGCTAGCGGGACGTTACAATGAGCAGTTCTTC.

The chain couples TRBV3-1 (or the pseudogene TRBV3-2) to TRBJ2-2, with D possibly TRBD2 on 6 matching bases. The germline V gene has CDR1 LGHDT and CDR2 YNNKEL (reference sequence). The CDR3 spans 15 residues. V lost 1 base and J 3 bases, leaving 9 bases between the germline ends. The CDR3 loop reads CASSQVEGYTGELFF. The CDR3 DNA is TGTGCCAGCAGCCAAGTGGAGGGATACACCGGGGAGCTGTTTTTT.

This clone has a single count. The V and J genes are TRBV7-9 and TRBJ1-3, with D maybe TRBD1 (6 bases). The CDR3 has 14 amino acids. Germline CDR1 and CDR2: SEHNR and FQNEAQ (reference sequence). The germline V and J ends were trimmed by 6 bases and 4 bases, with 13 bases remaining between them. CDR3 nucleotide sequence: TGTGCCAGCAGTCCAGAGGGGGTAGGAAACACCATATATTTT. Translated: CASSPEGVGNTIYF.

The chain employs TRBV19 and TRBJ2-1, with TRBD2 as a possible D gene (6 bases). Germline V lookup: CDR1 LNHDA, CDR2 SQIVND (reference sequence). The CDR3 has 17 residues. Trimming left V 3 bases short and J 5 bases short, with 20 bases between. CDR3 bases: TGTGCCAGTAGTATCGGGAGCGCCCTCCGGAGGGACAATGAGCAGTTCTTC. It yields the protein CASSIGSALRRDNEQFF.

The rearrangement joins TRBV6-5 to TRBJ1-1; unclear D gene. The CDR3 length is 13 residues. The germline CDR1 and CDR2 sequences are MNHEY and SVGAGI. V lost 3 bases and J 1 base, leaving 6 bases between the germline ends. CDR3 residues: CASSYSQNTEAFF. The CDR3 DNA sequence: TGTGCCAGCAGTTATTCCCAGAACACTGAAGCTTTCTTT.

This clone has only a few counts. This chain links TRBV2 with TRBJ2-5; D unclear. This CDR3 region has 11 residues. Per the germline V gene, CDR1 is SNHLY and CDR2 is FYNNEI. Trimming left V 7 bases short and J 2 bases short, with 5 bases between. CDR3 residues: CASNRQETQYF. DNA for the CDR3: TGTGCCAGCAATCGACAAGAGACCCAGTACTTC.

The rearrangement joins TRBV9 to TRBJ2-3, with D perhaps TRBD2 (5 bases). This CDR3 region has 16 residues. The germline gives CDR1 SGDLS, CDR2 YYNGEE. Trimming removed 0 bases from V and 3 bases from J, with 14 bases in between. CDR3 amino acids: CASSVGGSSTTDTQYF. As DNA, the CDR3 is TGTGCCAGCAGCGTAGGAGGGAGCTCCACGACAGATACGCAGTATTTT.

The chain recombines TRBV6-4 with TRBJ1-4, with 7 bases that match TRBD1. The CDR3 runs 16 residues. Losses at the gene ends were 6 bases for V and 7 bases for J; bases not matched to a gene: 14. Germline loops: CDR1 MRHNA, CDR2 SNTAGT. In nucleotides, the CDR3 is TGTGCCAGCAGGAGCGATCCGGGACAGATAATTGAAAAACTGTTTTTT. Translation gives CASRSDPGQIIEKLFF.

The chain employs TRBV3-1 (or the pseudogene TRBV3-2) and TRBJ2-7; D possibly corresponds to TRBD2 (6 bases). This CDR3 is built from 14 residues. The germline gives CDR1 LGHDT, CDR2 YNNKEL (reference sequence). Between the trimmed V and J ends, which lost 3 bases and 6 bases, there was a span of 15 bases. The CDR3 bases are TGTGCCAGCAGCCACCGGCGGGATGGGAGCGAGCAGTACTTC. Its translation is CASSHRRDGSEQYF.

The J gene is TRBJ2-5, the V gene TRBV24-1, with a weak D call TRBD2 (5 bases). Trimming removed 10 bases from V and 7 bases from J, with 15 bases in between. Germline V lookup: CDR1 KGHDR, CDR2 SFDVKD. The CDR3 contains 12 residues. CDR3 nucleotides: TGTGCCACTCAGGACTTCCCAGGGACCCAGTACTTC. Its translation is CATQDFPGTQYF.

V usage is TRBV7-3 and J usage is TRBJ2-5, with 7 bases that match TRBD1. Germline loops: CDR1 SGHTA, CDR2 FQGTGA. This CDR3 region has 14 residues. Trimming cost V 6 bases and J 5 bases; bases outside gene matches: 9. The CDR3 region is CASSTGVAGETQYF. The CDR3 coding sequence is TGTGCCAGCAGTACAGGGGTCGCGGGCGAGACCCAGTACTTC.

The chain recombines TRBV7-9 with TRBJ1-1; possibly TRBD1 for D (6 bases). The CDR3 is 10 residues long. Germline CDR1 is SEHNR and CDR2 is FQNEAQ (reference sequence). V gave up 9 bases and J gave up 13 bases, with 15 bases separating them. The CDR3 nucleotides are TGTGCCAGTACCCCTTCAGGGGATTTCTTT. This sequence encodes CASTPSGDFF. The full variable domain, rest sourced from reference TRBV7-9 and TRBJ1-1, is DTGVSQNPRHKITKRGQNVTFRCDPISEHNRLYWYRQTLGQGPEFLTYFQNEAQLEKSRLLSDRFSAERPKGSFSTLEIQRTEQGDSAMYLCASTPSGDFFGQGTRLTVV.

V and J are TRBV27 and TRBJ1-6; unclear D gene. V was shortened by 4 bases and J by 5 bases, with 18 bases between the two germline ends. The CDR3 runs to 17 residues. Germline V gene sequence: CDR1 MNHEY, CDR2 SMNVEV (reference sequence). The CDR3 DNA reads as TGTGCCAGCAGTTCAAGACCCCGTCCGCTTAATAATTCACCCCTCCACTTT. Protein sequence: CASSSRPRPLNNSPLHF.

The chain is built from TRBV6-1 and TRBJ1-2; D remains ambiguous. Germline CDR1 is MNHNS and CDR2 is SASEGT. Trimming pared 1 base from V and 4 bases from J, leaving 13 bases between. The CDR3 is 15 residues long. CDR3 in DNA: TGTGCCAGCAGTGAAGATCAGGACTTAATCTATGGCTACACCTTC. Its translation: CASSEDQDLIYGYTF.

The rearrangement joins TRBV14 to TRBJ1-6; 10 bases agree with TRBD1. This CDR3 region has 15 residues. Germline CDR1 is SGHDN and CDR2 is FVKESK. Trimming took 4 bases from V and 7 from J; bases not matched to a gene: 4. Here the CDR3 reads CASSPRTGGNSPLHF. CDR3 nucleotides: TGTGCCAGCAGCCCCAGGACAGGGGGAAATTCACCCCTCCACTTT. The entire variable domain, with the rest obtained from reference TRBV14 and TRBJ1-6, is as follows: EAGVTQFPSHSVIEKGQTVTLRCDPISGHDNLYWYRRVMGKEIKFLLHFVKESKQDESGMPNNRFLAERTGGTYSTLKVQPAELEDSGVYFCASSPRTGGNSPLHFGNGTRLTVT.

V usage is TRBV7-2 and J usage is TRBJ2-3, with a possible D match to TRBD1 (5 bases). The V end was cut by 0 bases, the J end by 6 bases, with 10 bases between. Germline V gene sequence: CDR1 SGHTA, CDR2 FQGNSA. This CDR3 spans 14 amino acids. CDR3 amino acids: CASSLAGASDTQYF. The CDR3 nucleotides read TGTGCCAGCAGCTTAGCAGGGGCATCGGATACGCAGTATTTT.

This clone was picked up one time. This chain joins TRBV7-2 and TRBJ1-1; unclear D gene. Germline loops: CDR1 SGHTA, CDR2 FQGNSA. Trimming left V 0 bases short and J 4 bases short, with 9 bases between. CDR3 length: 14 amino acids. The CDR3: CASSLASSVTEAFF. The DNA of the CDR3 is TGTGCCAGCAGCTTAGCGTCGTCTGTCACTGAAGCTTTCTTT.

The J gene is TRBJ1-5, the V gene TRBV5-8, with TRBD1 as a possible D gene (6 bases). The CDR3 consists of 17 residues. Trimming took off 0 bases at V and 0 bases at J, with 13 bases between the two ends. Germline CDR1 reads SGHTS; CDR2 reads YDEGEE. For the CDR3, the DNA is TGTGCCAGCAGCTTGGCGGTGCGGACAGTTAGCAATCAGCCCCAGCATTTT. Encoded protein: CASSLAVRTVSNQPQHF.

The rearrangement uses TRBV27 and TRBJ1-6; 7 bases map to TRBD1. V dropped 6 bases and J dropped 6; count of bases not matched to a gene: 2. The CDR3 has 13 amino acids. Per the germline V gene, CDR1 is MNHEY and CDR2 is SMNVEV (reference sequence). CDR3 sequence: CASRGQTNSPLHF. In DNA, the CDR3 is TGTGCCAGCAGGGGACAGACTAATTCACCCCTCCACTTT.